These T cell receptor beta chains were read from a single sample in a study of shared clonotypes between healthy human individuals. The method was immunoSEQ multiplex PCR; TCRdb's version includes in-frame clones alone and lacks a portion of them. The sample records about 1 million clones, 75% being singletons. The sample comprised memory CD4+ T cells sorted from blood. The receptors were sampled from a man aged 18 to 35 in good health. Each CDR3 is given with its conserved first and last residue. The D gene is left open where the match is weak. Only part of the rows carry a size: once, few, many, or a class if the clone is expanded.

clone_size	v_call	j_call	d_call	cdr3_nt	cdr3_aa
.	TRBV18	TRBJ2-5	.	TGTGCCAGCTCCGGGGGATCGGGTGAGACCCAGTACTTC	CASSGGSGETQYF
.	TRBV29-1	TRBJ2-3	.	TGCAGCGTTGATCGGGGAGGAGGGACGGCGCAGTATTTT	CSVDRGGGTAQYF
.	TRBV5-5	TRBJ1-1	.	TGTGCCAGCCGACTTGTGAACACTGAAGCTTTCTTT	CASRLVNTEAFF
.	TRBV7-2	TRBJ2-7	.	TGTGCCAGCAGCGACCACTACGAGCAGTACTTC	CASSDHYEQYF
.	TRBV7-9	TRBJ2-1	TRBD2	TGTGCCAGCAGCCCCAATAAGGGGTTACTAGCGAGAGGGTCATATGAGCAGTTCTTC	CASSPNKGLLARGSYEQFF
.	TRBV14	TRBJ2-3	.	TGTGCCAGCAACCAGGGAGCGACAGATACGCAGTATTTT	CASNQGATDTQYF
once	TRBV5-6	TRBJ1-1	.	TGTGCCAGCAGCTCCCGGGGGACTGAACGTGCTTTCTTT	CASSSRGTERAFF
few	TRBV19	TRBJ1-5	.	TGTGCCAGTAGTATGGGGTTTCAGCCCCAGCATTTT	CASSMGFQPQHF
.	TRBV7-3	TRBJ2-7	TRBD2	TGTGCCAGCAGCTCGCCCCTAGCGGGGGGGCCTTACTACGAGCAGTACTTC	CASSSPLAGGPYYEQYF
.	TRBV28	TRBJ1-6	.	TGTGCCAGCAGTTTAGAACTTTCACCCCTCCACTTT	CASSLELSPLHF
.	TRBV6-6	TRBJ1-2	.	TGTGCCAGCAGTTACGTGGGGTTCTATGGCTACACCTTC	CASSYVGFYGYTF
.	TRBV28	TRBJ2-2	.	TGTGCCAGCAGTCCGAACCCGGGCTCGGGGAACACCGGGGAGCTGTTTTTT	CASSPNPGSGNTGELFF
.	TRBV2	TRBJ1-5	TRBD1	TGTGCCAGCAGTACGACAGGGAATCAGCCCCAGCATTTT	CASSTTGNQPQHF
.	TRBV28	TRBJ2-2	TRBD2	TGTGCCAGTCAGCCCCTAGGCGGGGGGGCTCTCTCCGGGGAGCTGTTTTTT	CASQPLGGGALSGELFF
.	TRBV29-1	TRBJ1-3	.	TGCAGCGTCAGCTCTGGAAACACCATATATTTT	CSVSSGNTIYF
.	TRBV6-6	TRBJ2-1	.	TGTGCCAGCAGCGAAGGCCGAAATGAGCAGTTCTTC	CASSEGRNEQFF
.	TRBV10-2	TRBJ1-4	TRBD1	TGCGCCAGCAGGGGACAGGGGTCTAATGAAAAACTGTTTTTT	CASRGQGSNEKLFF
.	TRBV6-5	TRBJ2-7	TRBD1	TGTGCCAGCAGTACCCGGGACAGGGCCTCAGGGGAGCAGTACTTC	CASSTRDRASGEQYF
.	TRBV27	TRBJ2-2	.	TGTGCCAGCAGCAATCCATTAGGTTTCACCGGGGAGCTGTTTTTT	CASSNPLGFTGELFF
.	TRBV5-1	TRBJ2-7	TRBD2	TGCGCCAGCAGACCCACAAGCGGGAGAGGGGAGCAGTACTTC	CASRPTSGRGEQYF
.	TRBV7-2	TRBJ1-2	.	TGTGCCAGCAGCCCCAGTACAGGACCGCCCTATGGCTACACCTTC	CASSPSTGPPYGYTF
.	TRBV28	TRBJ2-1	.	TGTGCCAGCAGTTTTTTTGGGGGGGCGGGTTACAATGAGCAGTTCTTC	CASSFFGGAGYNEQFF
.	TRBV5-1	TRBJ2-3	.	TGCGCCAGCAGCCCACCCGGGAGCAGCACAGATACGCAGTATTTT	CASSPPGSSTDTQYF
once	TRBV4-1	TRBJ2-1	.	TGCGCCAGCAGCCGCGAAGTCTCAGCACGGAGTAAAGACAATGAGCAGTTCTTC	CASSREVSARSKDNEQFF
.	TRBV6-1	TRBJ1-5	.	TGTGCCAGCACCGGACAAGATAGCAATCAGCCCCAGCATTTT	CASTGQDSNQPQHF
few	TRBV19	TRBJ1-6	.	TGTGCCAGTAGTATACGGGCAGTCAATTCACCCCTCCACTTT	CASSIRAVNSPLHF
.	TRBV18	TRBJ2-7	.	TGTGCCAGCTCGTCCCCCGGGGTGAAGGGGAGCTCCTACGAGCAGTACTTC	CASSSPGVKGSSYEQYF
.	TRBV6-1	TRBJ1-4	.	TGTGCCAGCAGTAAGGACAGAGACCCTAATGAAAAACTGTTTTTT	CASSKDRDPNEKLFF
once	TRBV5-5	TRBJ1-2	.	TGTGCCAGCAGCTTGGAACTGGGGCGCGCGGGAGGCTACACCTTC	CASSLELGRAGGYTF
.	TRBV28	TRBJ1-5	.	TGTGCCAGCAGTTTACCCTTGAGACTCAGAGGGAGTCAGCCCCAGCATTTT	CASSLPLRLRGSQPQHF
.	TRBV19	TRBJ2-1	.	TGTGCCAGTAGTCCCCGTGGGTACAATGAGCAGTTCTTC	CASSPRGYNEQFF
.	TRBV7-2	TRBJ2-3	TRBD2	TGTGCCAGCAGCTGGGGACTAGCGGGAGGGAAATCAGATACGCAGTATTTT	CASSWGLAGGKSDTQYF
.	TRBV5-1	TRBJ2-1	TRBD2	TGCGCCAGCAGCATGGGACTAGCGGGGGGCAAGTTCTTC	CASSMGLAGGKFF
.	TRBV19	TRBJ2-5	TRBD2	TGTGCCAGTAGTATCAGGGTTGCGGGAGTAGGTGAGACCCAGTACTTC	CASSIRVAGVGETQYF
few	TRBV5-8	TRBJ2-3	.	TGTGCCAGCAGCTTGGAAGGGCGATTGGGCACAGATACGCAGTATTTT	CASSLEGRLGTDTQYF
.	TRBV7-2	TRBJ2-5	.	TGTGCCAGCAGCCCGGCGTCGGGGGAGACCCAGTACTTC	CASSPASGETQYF
.	TRBV28	TRBJ2-3	.	TGTGCCAGCAGTTCGGCTAGACGAAGCGGCACAGATACGCAGTATTTT	CASSSARRSGTDTQYF
.	TRBV5-6	TRBJ2-3	.	TGTGCCAGCAGGAGGCAGGTCCCAGATACGCAGTATTTT	CASRRQVPDTQYF
.	TRBV20-1	TRBJ2-5	.	TGCAGTGCTCACGAAGAGACCCAGTACTTC	CSAHEETQYF
.	TRBV7-9	TRBJ2-5	TRBD2	TGTGCCAGCAGCTTAGATTATGGGGGAGGGAGAATGTACCAAGAGACCCAGTACTTC	CASSLDYGGGRMYQETQYF
.	TRBV10-1	TRBJ2-3	TRBD2	TGCGCCAGCAGTGACGGGAGGGCCTCCCCAGATACGCAGTATTTT	CASSDGRASPDTQYF
.	TRBV5-4	TRBJ1-5	TRBD1	TGTGCCAGCAGCCGCGACAGGGCCAATCAGCCCCAGCATTTT	CASSRDRANQPQHF
.	TRBV5-4	TRBJ2-7	.	TGTGCCAGCAGCTTAGGCGGGGACCTCTACGAGCAGTACTTC	CASSLGGDLYEQYF
.	TRBV30	TRBJ2-7	TRBD2	TGTGCCTGGAGCGGGACTAGCTCGGGCGAGCAGTACTTC	CAWSGTSSGEQYF
.	TRBV25-1	TRBJ2-5	.	TGTGCCAGCAGCGCCGGTGAGGCTCGTGGAGAGACCCAGTACTTC	CASSAGEARGETQYF
.	TRBV10-2	TRBJ1-2	.	TGCGCCAGCAGTGACCTCGGAGGAGGACAGCCTTATGGCTACACCTTC	CASSDLGGGQPYGYTF
.	TRBV7-3	TRBJ2-3	.	TGTGCCAGCAGCCTACAGGGATCCACAGATACGCAGTATTTT	CASSLQGSTDTQYF
.	TRBV5-1	TRBJ2-2	TRBD2	TGCGCCAGCAGCTACCCACTAGCGGGGGACCTCACGAACACCGGGGAGCTGTTTTTT	CASSYPLAGDLTNTGELFF